This T cell receptor (beta chain) was recovered during a study of blood T cell repertoires in COVID-19. Study details: Sources were T cells, B-cell-depleted T cells, or PBMCs; the material itself was cDNA or gDNA.

Seattle patient enrollment occurred during active infection, with longitudinal follow-up thereafter. Profiling relied on immunoSEQ multiplex PCR, and the TCRdb table lists in-frame clones only, not all of them. The sample includes hundreds of thousands of clones, approximately 91% seen only once; the top ten take roughly 8%. Trimming cost V 1 base and J 0 bases, with 10 bases left between them. The CDR3 is 15 residues long. The germline V gene has CDR1 SNHLY and CDR2 FYNNEI. The gene calls are TRBV2 and TRBJ2-7; D gene uncertain. The sample was peripheral blood. The clonotype originates from a woman aged 50 to 60 with COVID-19, enrolled during active disease. DNA of the CDR3: TGTGCCAGCAGTGAAGGAGCTCCTAGCTCCTACGAGCAGTACTTC. Translating it yields CASSEGAPSSYEQYF.